What follows are 18 T cell receptor beta chains derived from one specimen sequenced in a study of shared clonotypes between healthy human individuals. Naive CD8 cells lacked CD45RO, underwent positive selection for CCR7 and left out terminally differentiated effector memory CD45RA+ cells. The table came from immunoSEQ multiplex PCR; TCRdb's copy has only in-frame clones and leaves some out. Of about 2.2 million clones listed, around 93% were seen once; the top ten hold around 1.7%. The sequencing input was naive CD8+ T cells from PBMCs. The receptor source for this set is a man aged 18 to 29 in good health. Some clones in this sample may be carry-over from other donors' samples.

The chain joins TRBV10-3 to TRBJ2-1; D possibly uses TRBD1 or TRBD2 (5 bases each). The V end lost 10 bases, the J end lost 5 bases, and 15 bases lay between the germline ends. CDR1 is ENHRY, CDR2 SYGVKD, per germline. The CDR3 sequence is 13 residues long. The CDR3 spells CATGPTLNNEQFF. The CDR3 region has the DNA TGTGCCACGGGACCGACTCTTAACAATGAGCAGTTCTTC.

This sequence joins TRBV4-3 and TRBJ2-3; 10 bases align to TRBD2. Germline V gene data show CDR1 as LGHNA and CDR2 as YSLEER. The length of the CDR3 is 18 residues. V shed 0 bases, J shed 3 bases, and the junction held 9 bases outside the gene matches. CDR3 region: CASSQDRGLAGVTDTQYF. CDR3 DNA: TGCGCCAGCAGCCAAGATCGGGGGCTAGCGGGAGTGACAGATACGCAGTATTTT.

The V and J genes are TRBV11-3 and TRBJ2-1; D tentatively fits TRBD1 or TRBD2 (5 bases each). The CDR3 runs to 14 residues. The germline gives CDR1 SGHNT, CDR2 YENEEA. The germline V and J ends were trimmed by 1 base and 6 bases, with 10 bases remaining between them. CDR3 DNA: TGTGCCAGCAGCTTAGGGGGGTATGGCAATGAGCAGTTCTTC. It codes for CASSLGGYGNEQFF.

The chain combines TRBV11-3 with TRBJ2-7, with 9 bases identical to TRBD2. The length of the CDR3 is 17 residues. Germline-derived CDR1 and CDR2 are SGHNT and YENEEA. V shed 0 bases and J 6 bases; nucleotides not matched to a gene: 12. The CDR3 DNA reads TGTGCCAGCAGCTTAGAGCCGGGGAGCGGGAGGTTAGGCGAGCAGTACTTC. Translation gives CASSLEPGSGRLGEQYF.

The chain employs TRBV7-9 and TRBJ2-7; 12 bases align to TRBD2. Unmatched junction bases numbered 13, after V lost 5 bases and J lost 2 bases. The CDR3 is 18 residues long. Germline CDR1 reads SEHNR; CDR2 reads FQNEAQ (reference sequence). CDR3 DNA sequence: TGTGCCAGCAGCCACACACGACTAGCGGGAGAAGGACCCTACGAGCAGTACTTC. This sequence encodes CASSHTRLAGEGPYEQYF.

The J gene is TRBJ2-4, the V gene TRBV7-9; no clear D gene. The germline gives CDR1 SEHNR, CDR2 FQNEAQ (reference sequence). Trimming shortened V by 6 bases and J by 4 bases, and 13 bases separated the two germline ends. This CDR3 is built from 14 residues. The CDR3 DNA reads TGTGCCAGCAGTTTTGGCGCCAGGAAAAACATTCAGTACTTC. Translation: CASSFGARKNIQYF.

This clone occurred a few times. V usage is TRBV10-2 and J usage is TRBJ2-1, with D possibly matching TRBD2 (6 bases). The CDR3 runs 14 residues. Trimming left V 4 bases short and J 4 bases short, with 11 bases between. CDR1 WSHSY and CDR2 SAAADI come from the germline V gene. CDR3 bases: TGCGCCAGCAGTGTGGCGGGACGTTACAATGAGCAGTTCTTC. Its protein is CASSVAGRYNEQFF.

The rearrangement links TRBV19 to TRBJ1-4; unclear D gene. Per germline, CDR1 LNHDA and CDR2 SQIVND (reference sequence). With 3 bases removed from V and 3 bases from J, the gap between germline ends came to 14 bases. The CDR3 consists of 16 residues. CDR3 sequence reads: CASSIDGLPSNEKLFF. The CDR3 nucleotides read TGTGCCAGTAGTATCGACGGTCTCCCATCTAATGAAAAACTGTTTTTT.

This chain links TRBV19 with TRBJ2-3; possibly TRBD1 for D (6 bases). From germline, CDR1 is LNHDA and CDR2 SQIVND (reference sequence). Deletions cut 4 bases from V and 1 base from J, with 9 bases between. The CDR3 totals 14 residues. CDR3 loop: CASSRGPRTDTQYF. For the CDR3, the DNA is TGTGCCAGTAGTAGGGGGCCACGCACAGATACGCAGTATTTT. Full variable domain (outside the CDR3, taken from reference TRBV19 and TRBJ2-3): DGGITQSPKYLFRKEGQNVTLSCEQNLNHDAMYWYRQDPGQGLRLIYYSQIVNDFQKGDIAEGYSVSREKKESFPLTVTSAQKNPTAFYLCASSRGPRTDTQYFGPGTRLTVL.

Written as DNA, the CDR3 is TGTGCCAGCAGTTTATCGAGTTACTCACCAACCTACAATGAGCAGTTCTTC. Translation gives CASSLSSYSPTYNEQFF. The chain couples TRBV27 to TRBJ2-1; D unresolved. V was trimmed by 0 bases and J by 2 bases, leaving 14 bases between them. Germline CDR1 and CDR2: MNHEY and SMNVEV (reference sequence). The CDR3 consists of 17 residues.

In regard to this clone: Additional DNA sequences in this sample encode the identical CDR3. The J gene is TRBJ2-7, the V gene TRBV11-2; 8 bases agree with TRBD2. Losses at the gene ends were 5 bases for V and 4 bases for J; bases not matched to a gene: 7. The CDR3 sequence is 14 residues long. Germline V gene data show CDR1 as SGHAT and CDR2 as FQNNGV. The CDR3 is CASSPGGGVYEQYF. In DNA, the CDR3 is TGTGCCAGCAGCCCGGGGGGGGGAGTATACGAGCAGTACTTC.

This chain connects TRBV28 to TRBJ1-6; a possible D gene is TRBD1 (6 bases). With 4 bases removed from V and 2 bases from J, the gap between germline ends came to 12 bases. The CDR3 loop spans 16 amino acids. The germline gives CDR1 MDHEN, CDR2 SYDVKM. CDR3 sequence: CASSSNREAYNSPLHF. The DNA for the CDR3 is TGTGCCAGCAGTTCTAACAGGGAGGCCTATAATTCACCCCTCCACTTT.

CDR3 nucleotides: TGTGCCAGCAGTTACTCTGTCAGCCACTGGGGCTACACCTTC. Protein product: CASSYSVSHWGYTF. J is TRBJ1-2 and V is TRBV6-5; D remains ambiguous. V lost 0 bases to trimming and J lost 8 bases, with 13 bases between them. The germline gives CDR1 MNHEY, CDR2 SVGAGI. The length of the CDR3 is 14 residues.

The CDR3 is CAIRASGSSYEQYF. The CDR3 DNA follows: TGTGCCATAAGGGCTAGCGGGAGCTCCTACGAGCAGTACTTC. The genes are TRBV10-3 and TRBJ2-7, with 10 bases matching TRBD2. The trim removed 9 bases at V and 0 bases at J, leaving 5 bases unmatched. Looked up from germline, CDR1 is ENHRY and CDR2 is SYGVKD. The CDR3 consists of 14 residues.

On this clone itself: Additional DNA sequences in this sample encode the identical CDR3. The chain employs TRBV11-2 and TRBJ2-7; D not certain. Germline values: CDR1 SGHAT, CDR2 FQNNGV. This CDR3 contains 13 residues. The V gene lost 0 bases and the J gene lost 0 bases, with 3 bases spanning the gap. CDR3 sequence: CASSLEFSYEQYF. Written as DNA, the CDR3 is TGTGCCAGCAGCTTAGAGTTCTCCTACGAGCAGTACTTC.

The rearrangement joins TRBV5-1 to TRBJ2-1; D ambiguous. This CDR3 comprises 12 residues. Trimming removed 0 bases from V and 8 bases from J, with 6 bases in between. The germline gives CDR1 SGHRS, CDR2 YFSETQ. In nucleotides, the CDR3 is TGCGCCAGCAGCTTGGCCAGGCATGAGCAGTTCTTC. Translated: CASSLARHEQFF.

Details on this clone: This specimen includes other DNA sequences encoding the same CDR3. V and J are TRBV29-1 and TRBJ2-7; D unclear. Trimming took off 4 bases at V and 0 bases at J, with 7 bases between the two ends. Germline assignment: CDR1 SQVTM and CDR2 ANQGSEA. The CDR3 loop spans 12 amino acids. The CDR3 loop is CSVVGSSYEQYF. DNA of the CDR3: TGCAGCGTTGTAGGCAGCTCCTACGAGCAGTACTTC.

This rearrangement joins TRBV15 to TRBJ2-1; D perhaps matches TRBD2 (6 bases). This CDR3 is built from 15 residues. The germline V gene encodes CDR1 LNHNV and CDR2 YYDKDF (reference sequence). Trimming took off 4 bases at V and 0 bases at J, with 10 bases between the two ends. In DNA, the CDR3 is TGTGCCACCAGCACATACGGGAGCTCCTACAATGAGCAGTTCTTC. It codes for CATSTYGSSYNEQFF.